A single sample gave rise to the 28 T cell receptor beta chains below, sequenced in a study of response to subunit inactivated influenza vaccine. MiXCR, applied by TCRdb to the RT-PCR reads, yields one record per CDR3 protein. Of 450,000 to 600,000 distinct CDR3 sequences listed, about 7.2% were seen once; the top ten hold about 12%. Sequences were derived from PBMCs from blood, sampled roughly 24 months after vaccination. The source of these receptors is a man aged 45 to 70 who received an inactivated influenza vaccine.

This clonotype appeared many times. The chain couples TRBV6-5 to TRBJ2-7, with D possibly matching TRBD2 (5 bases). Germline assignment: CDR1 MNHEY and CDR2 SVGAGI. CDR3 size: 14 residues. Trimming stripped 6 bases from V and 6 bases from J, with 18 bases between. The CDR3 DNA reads TGTGCCAGCAGCTATGAGGGTTCCCATCTCGAGCAGTACTTC. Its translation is CASSYEGSHLEQYF.

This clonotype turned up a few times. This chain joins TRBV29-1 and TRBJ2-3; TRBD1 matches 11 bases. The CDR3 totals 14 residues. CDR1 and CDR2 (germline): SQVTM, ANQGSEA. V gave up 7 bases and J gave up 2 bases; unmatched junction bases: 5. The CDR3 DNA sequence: TGCAGCGCCCGGACAGGGGGCCCCACAGATACGCAGTATTTT. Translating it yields CSARTGGPTDTQYF.

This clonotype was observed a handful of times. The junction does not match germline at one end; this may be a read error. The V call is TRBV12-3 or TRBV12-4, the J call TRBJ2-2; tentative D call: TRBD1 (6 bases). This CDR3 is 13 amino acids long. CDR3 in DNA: TGTGCCAGCATGAGGGGGAACCCCGGGGAGCTGTTTTTT. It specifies CASMRGNPGELFF.

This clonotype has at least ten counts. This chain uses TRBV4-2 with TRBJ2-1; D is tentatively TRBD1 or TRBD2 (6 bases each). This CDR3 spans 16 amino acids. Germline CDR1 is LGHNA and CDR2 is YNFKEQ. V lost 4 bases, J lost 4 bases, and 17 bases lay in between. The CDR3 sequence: CASSPSVGGDYNEQFF. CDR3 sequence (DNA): TGTGCCAGCAGCCCCAGTGTCGGGGGCGATTACAATGAGCAGTTCTTC.

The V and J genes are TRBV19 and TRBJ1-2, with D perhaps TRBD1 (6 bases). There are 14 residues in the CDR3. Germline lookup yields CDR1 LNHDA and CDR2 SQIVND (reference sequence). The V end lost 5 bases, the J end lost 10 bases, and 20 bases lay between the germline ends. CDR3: CASSLLGGLRIYTF. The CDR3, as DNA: TGTGCCAGTAGTTTGCTAGGGGGGCTCCGGATCTACACCTTC.

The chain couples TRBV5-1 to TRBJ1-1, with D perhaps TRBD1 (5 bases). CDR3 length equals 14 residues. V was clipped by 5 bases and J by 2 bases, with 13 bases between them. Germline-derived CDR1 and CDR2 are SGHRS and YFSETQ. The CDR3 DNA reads TGCGCCAGCAGACTAGACAGCCCCAACACTGAAGCTTTCTTT. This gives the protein CASRLDSPNTEAFF.

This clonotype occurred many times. CDR3 DNA sequence: TGTGCCAGCAGCTTATTCCCAGGGACAGGAACCTATGGCTACACCTTC. Translating gives CASSLFPGTGTYGYTF. The chain combines TRBV7-2 with TRBJ1-2; 8 positions agree with TRBD1. The CDR3 loop spans 16 amino acids. The germline V gene has CDR1 SGHTA and CDR2 FQGNSA. V lost 2 bases, J lost 4 bases, and 9 bases stayed unmatched.

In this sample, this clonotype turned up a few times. CDR3 region: CASSSPRRGTKLYGYTF. CDR3 DNA sequence: TGTGCCAGCAGCTCCCCGCGCAGGGGCACCAAACTTTATGGCTACACCTTC. This chain connects TRBV7-9 to TRBJ1-2; perhaps TRBD1 as D (6 bases). V was clipped by 4 bases and J by 5 bases, with 23 bases between them. The CDR3 extends over 17 amino acids. Germline V lookup: CDR1 SEHNR, CDR2 FQNEAQ (reference sequence).

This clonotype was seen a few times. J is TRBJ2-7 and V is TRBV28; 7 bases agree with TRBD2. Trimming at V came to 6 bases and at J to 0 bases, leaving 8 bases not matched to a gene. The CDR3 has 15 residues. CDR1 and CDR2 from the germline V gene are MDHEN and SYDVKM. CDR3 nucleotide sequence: TGTGCCAGCAGCCCGGGACTAAGAGTCTCCTACGAGCAGTACTTC. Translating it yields CASSPGLRVSYEQYF. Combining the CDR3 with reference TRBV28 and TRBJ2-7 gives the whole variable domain DVKVTQSSRYLVKRTGEKVFLECVQDMDHENMFWYRQDPGLGLRLIYFSYDVKMKEKGDIPEGYSVSREKKERFSLILESASTNQTSMYLCASSPGLRVSYEQYFGPGTRLTVT.

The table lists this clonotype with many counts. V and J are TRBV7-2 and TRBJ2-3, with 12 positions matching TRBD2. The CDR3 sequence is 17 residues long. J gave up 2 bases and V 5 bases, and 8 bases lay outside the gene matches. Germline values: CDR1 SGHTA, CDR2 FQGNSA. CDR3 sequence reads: CASSHTRLAGDTDTQYF. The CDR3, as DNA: TGTGCCAGCAGCCACACTAGACTAGCGGGGGACACAGATACGCAGTATTTT. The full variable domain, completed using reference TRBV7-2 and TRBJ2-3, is GAGVSQSPSNKVTEKGKDVELRCDPISGHTALYWYRQSLGQGLEFLIYFQGNSAPDKSGLPSDRFSAERTGGSVSTLTIQRTQQEDSAVYLCASSHTRLAGDTDTQYFGPGTRLTVL.

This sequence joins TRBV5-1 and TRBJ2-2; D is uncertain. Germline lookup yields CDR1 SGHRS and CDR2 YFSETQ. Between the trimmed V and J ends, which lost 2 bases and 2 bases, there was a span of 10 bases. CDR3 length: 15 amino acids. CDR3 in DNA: TGCGCCAGCAGCTTCAGTAGCTCAAACACCGGGGAGCTGTTTTTT. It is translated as CASSFSSSNTGELFF.

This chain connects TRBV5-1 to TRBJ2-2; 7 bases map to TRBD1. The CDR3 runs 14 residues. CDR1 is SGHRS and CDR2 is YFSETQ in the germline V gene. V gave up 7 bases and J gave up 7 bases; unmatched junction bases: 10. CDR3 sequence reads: CASSGQVLDGELFF. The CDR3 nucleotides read TGCGCCAGCTCCGGACAGGTATTAGACGGGGAGCTGTTTTTT.

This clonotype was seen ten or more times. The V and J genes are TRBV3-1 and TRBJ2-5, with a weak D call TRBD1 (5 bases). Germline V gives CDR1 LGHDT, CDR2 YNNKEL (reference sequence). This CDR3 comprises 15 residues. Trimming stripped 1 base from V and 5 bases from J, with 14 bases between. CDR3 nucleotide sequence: TGTGCCAGCAGCCAAGGGCCCAGGGAATACGAGACCCAGTACTTC. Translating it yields CASSQGPREYETQYF.

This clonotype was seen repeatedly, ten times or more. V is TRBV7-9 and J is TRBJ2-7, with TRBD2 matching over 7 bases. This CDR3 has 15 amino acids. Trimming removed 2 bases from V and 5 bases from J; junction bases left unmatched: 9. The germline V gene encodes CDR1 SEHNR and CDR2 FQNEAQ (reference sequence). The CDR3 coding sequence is TGTGCCAGCAGCTTAAAAGGCGGGAGTGTCCACGAGCAGTACTTC. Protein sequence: CASSLKGGSVHEQYF.

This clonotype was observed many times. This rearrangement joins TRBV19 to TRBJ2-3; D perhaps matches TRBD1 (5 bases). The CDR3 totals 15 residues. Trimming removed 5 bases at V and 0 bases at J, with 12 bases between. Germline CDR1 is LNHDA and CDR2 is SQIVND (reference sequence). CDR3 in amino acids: CASSVKDTSTDTQYF. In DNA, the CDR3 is TGTGCCAGTAGTGTGAAGGACACTAGCACAGATACGCAGTATTTT.

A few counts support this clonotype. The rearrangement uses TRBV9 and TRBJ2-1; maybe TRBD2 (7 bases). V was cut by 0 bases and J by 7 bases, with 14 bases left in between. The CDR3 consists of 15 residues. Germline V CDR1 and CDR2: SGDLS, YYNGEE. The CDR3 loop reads CASSVGAGAVNEQFF. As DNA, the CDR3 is TGTGCCAGCAGCGTAGGGGCGGGGGCCGTAAATGAGCAGTTCTTC.

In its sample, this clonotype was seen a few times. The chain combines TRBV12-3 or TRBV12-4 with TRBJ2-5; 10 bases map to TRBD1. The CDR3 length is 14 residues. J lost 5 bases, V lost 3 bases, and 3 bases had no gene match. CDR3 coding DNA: TGTGCCAGCAGTTTGGGACAGGGGTACGAGACCCAGTACTTC. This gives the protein CASSLGQGYETQYF.

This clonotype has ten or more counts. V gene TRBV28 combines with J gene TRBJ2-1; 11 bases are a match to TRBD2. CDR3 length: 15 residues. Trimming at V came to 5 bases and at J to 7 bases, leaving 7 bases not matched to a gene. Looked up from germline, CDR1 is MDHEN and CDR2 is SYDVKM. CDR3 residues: CASSDRGTSGNEQFF. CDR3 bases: TGTGCCAGCAGTGACAGAGGGACTAGCGGTAATGAGCAGTTCTTC.

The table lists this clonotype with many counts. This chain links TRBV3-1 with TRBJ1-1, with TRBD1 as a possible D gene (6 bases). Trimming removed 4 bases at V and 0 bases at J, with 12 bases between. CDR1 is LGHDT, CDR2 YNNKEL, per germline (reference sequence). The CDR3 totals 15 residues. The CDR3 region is CASSRPGQMNTEAFF. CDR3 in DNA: TGTGCCAGCAGCCGACCCGGACAGATGAACACTGAAGCTTTCTTT.

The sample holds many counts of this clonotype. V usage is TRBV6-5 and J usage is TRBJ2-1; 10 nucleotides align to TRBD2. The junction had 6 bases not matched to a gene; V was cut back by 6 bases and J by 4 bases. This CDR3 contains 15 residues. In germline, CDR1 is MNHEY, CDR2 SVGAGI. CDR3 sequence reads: CASRYPGLAYNEQFF. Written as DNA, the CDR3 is TGTGCCAGCAGGTATCCGGGACTAGCGTACAATGAGCAGTTCTTC.

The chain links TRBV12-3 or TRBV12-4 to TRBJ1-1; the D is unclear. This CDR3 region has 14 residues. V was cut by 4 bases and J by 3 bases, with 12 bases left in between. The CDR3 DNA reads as TGTGCCAGCAGTTCCCGGCAGAAGGACACTGAAGCTTTCTTT. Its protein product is CASSSRQKDTEAFF.

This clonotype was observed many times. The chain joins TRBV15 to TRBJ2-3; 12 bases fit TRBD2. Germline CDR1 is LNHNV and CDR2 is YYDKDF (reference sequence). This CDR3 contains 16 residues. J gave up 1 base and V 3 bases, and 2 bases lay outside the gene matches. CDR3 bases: TGTGCCACCAGCAGGCCTAGCGGGAGGGGCACAGATACGCAGTATTTT. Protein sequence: CATSRPSGRGTDTQYF.

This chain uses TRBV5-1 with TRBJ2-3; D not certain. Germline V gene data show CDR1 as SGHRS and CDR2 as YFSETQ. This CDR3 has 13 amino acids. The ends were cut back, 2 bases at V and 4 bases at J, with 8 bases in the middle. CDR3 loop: CASSFIVPDTQYF. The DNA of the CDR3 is TGCGCCAGCAGCTTTATTGTCCCAGATACGCAGTATTTT. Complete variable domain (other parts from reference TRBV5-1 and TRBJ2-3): KAGVTQTPRYLIKTRGQQVTLSCSPISGHRSVSWYQQTPGQGLQFLFEYFSETQRNKGNFPGRFSGRQFSNSRSEMNVSTLELGDSALYLCASSFIVPDTQYFGPGTRLTVL.

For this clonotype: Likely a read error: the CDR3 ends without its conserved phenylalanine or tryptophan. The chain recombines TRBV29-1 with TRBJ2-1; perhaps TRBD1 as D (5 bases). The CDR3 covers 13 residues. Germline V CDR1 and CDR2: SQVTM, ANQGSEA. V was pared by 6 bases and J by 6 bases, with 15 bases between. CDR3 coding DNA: TGCAGCGTCGTAAGGGGTCAGCCCAATGAGCAGTTCTAC. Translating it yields CSVVRGQPNEQFY.

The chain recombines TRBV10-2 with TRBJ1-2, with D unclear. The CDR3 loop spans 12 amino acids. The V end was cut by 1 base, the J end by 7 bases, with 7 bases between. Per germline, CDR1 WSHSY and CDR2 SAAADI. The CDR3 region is CASSELGSGYTF. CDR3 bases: TGCGCCAGCAGTGAGTTGGGGAGTGGCTACACCTTC.

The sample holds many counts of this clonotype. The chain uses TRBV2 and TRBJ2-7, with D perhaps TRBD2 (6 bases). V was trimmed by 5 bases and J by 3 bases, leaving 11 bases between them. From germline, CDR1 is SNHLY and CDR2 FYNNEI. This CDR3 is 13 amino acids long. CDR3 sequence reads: CASSSLGGYEQYF. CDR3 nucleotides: TGTGCCAGCAGTAGCCTCGGGGGCTACGAGCAGTACTTC.

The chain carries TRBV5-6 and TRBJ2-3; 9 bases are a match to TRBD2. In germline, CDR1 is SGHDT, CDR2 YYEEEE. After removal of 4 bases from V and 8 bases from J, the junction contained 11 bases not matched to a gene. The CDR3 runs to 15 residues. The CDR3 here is CASSASGAAFGTQYF. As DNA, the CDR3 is TGTGCCAGCAGCGCTAGCGGGGCCGCTTTTGGTACGCAGTATTTT.

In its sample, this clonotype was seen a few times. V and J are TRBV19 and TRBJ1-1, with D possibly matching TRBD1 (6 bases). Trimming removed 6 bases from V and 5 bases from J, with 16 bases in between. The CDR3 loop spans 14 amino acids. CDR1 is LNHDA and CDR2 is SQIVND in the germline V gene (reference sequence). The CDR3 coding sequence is TGTGCCAGTAGGGTCAGGGGCGGGAAGACTGAAGCTTTCTTT. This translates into CASRVRGGKTEAFF. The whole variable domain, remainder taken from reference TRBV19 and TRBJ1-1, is DGGITQSPKYLFRKEGQNVTLSCEQNLNHDAMYWYRQDPGQGLRLIYYSQIVNDFQKGDIAEGYSVSREKKESFPLTVTSAQKNPTAFYLCASRVRGGKTEAFFGQGTRLTVV.